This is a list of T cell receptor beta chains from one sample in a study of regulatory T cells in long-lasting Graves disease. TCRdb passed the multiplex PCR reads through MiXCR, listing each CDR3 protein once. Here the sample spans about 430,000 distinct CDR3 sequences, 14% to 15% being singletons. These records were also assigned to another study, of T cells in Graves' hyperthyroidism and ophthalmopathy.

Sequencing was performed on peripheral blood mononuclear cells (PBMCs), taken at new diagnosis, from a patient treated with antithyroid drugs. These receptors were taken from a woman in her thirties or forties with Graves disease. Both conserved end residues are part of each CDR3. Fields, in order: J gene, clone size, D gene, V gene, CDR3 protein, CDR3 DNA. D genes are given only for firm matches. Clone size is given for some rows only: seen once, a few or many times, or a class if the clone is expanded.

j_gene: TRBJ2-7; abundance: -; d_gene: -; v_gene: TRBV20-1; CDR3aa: CSARELETAYEQYF; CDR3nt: TGCAGTGCTAGAGAATTGGAGACAGCCTACGAGCAGTACTTC
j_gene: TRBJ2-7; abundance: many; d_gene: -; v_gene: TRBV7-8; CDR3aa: CASSSSGTEQYF; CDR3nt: TGTGCCAGCAGCTCATCCGGGACAGAGCAGTACTTC
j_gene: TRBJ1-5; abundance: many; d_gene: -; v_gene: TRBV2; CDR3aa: CASSEYGLSNQPQHF; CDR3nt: TGTGCCAGCAGTGAATACGGGTTGAGCAATCAGCCCCAGCATTTT
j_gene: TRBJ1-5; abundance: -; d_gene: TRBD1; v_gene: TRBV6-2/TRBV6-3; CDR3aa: CASSWWTGYNQPQHF; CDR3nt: TGTGCCAGCAGTTGGTGGACAGGGTACAATCAGCCCCAGCATTTT
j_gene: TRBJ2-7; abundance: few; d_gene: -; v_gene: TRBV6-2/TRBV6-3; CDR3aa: CASSYPANWNRWYF; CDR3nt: TGTGCCAGCAGTTACCCCGCCAACTGGAACAGGTGGTACTTC
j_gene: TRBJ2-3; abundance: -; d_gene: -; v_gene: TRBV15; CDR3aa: CATSRDSGTNTDTQYF; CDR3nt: TGTGCCACCAGCAGAGATAGCGGAACGAACACAGATACGCAGTATTTT
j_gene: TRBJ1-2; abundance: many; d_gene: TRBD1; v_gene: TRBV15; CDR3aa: CATSRDKGAQGARYYTF; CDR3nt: TGTGCCACCAGCAGAGATAAAGGGGCCCAGGGGGCGCGTTACTACACCTTC
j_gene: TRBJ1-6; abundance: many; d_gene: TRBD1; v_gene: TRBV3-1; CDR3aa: CASSQSGTGYNSPLHF; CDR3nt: TGTGCCAGCAGCCAAAGCGGGACAGGGTATAATTCACCCCTCCACTTT
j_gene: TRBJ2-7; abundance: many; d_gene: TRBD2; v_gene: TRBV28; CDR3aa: CASSLGAGLAGEYAYEQYF; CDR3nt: TGTGCCAGCAGTTTAGGGGCGGGACTAGCGGGAGAATATGCCTACGAGCAGTACTTC
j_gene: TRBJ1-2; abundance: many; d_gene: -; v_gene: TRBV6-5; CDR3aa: CASSYVGSGSYGYTF; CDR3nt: TGTGCCAGCAGTTACGTAGGATCCGGTTCCTATGGCTACACCTTC
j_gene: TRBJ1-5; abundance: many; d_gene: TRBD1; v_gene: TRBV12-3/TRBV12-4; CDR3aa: CASGTGGYNQPQHF; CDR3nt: TGTGCCAGCGGTACAGGGGGCTACAATCAGCCCCAGCATTTT
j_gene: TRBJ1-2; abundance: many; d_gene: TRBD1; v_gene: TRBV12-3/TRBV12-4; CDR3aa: CASSLEVRGRSGYTF; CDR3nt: TGTGCCAGCAGTTTAGAAGTCAGGGGGCGAAGTGGCTACACCTTC
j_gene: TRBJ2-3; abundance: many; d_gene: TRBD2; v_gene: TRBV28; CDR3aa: CASSFGLAQNTDTQYF; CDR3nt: TGTGCCAGCAGTTTTGGACTAGCACAGAACACAGATACGCAGTATTTT
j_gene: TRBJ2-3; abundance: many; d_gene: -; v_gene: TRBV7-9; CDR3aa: CASSEPRGSTDTQYF; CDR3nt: TGTGCCAGCAGCGAACCCAGGGGTAGCACAGATACGCAGTATTTT
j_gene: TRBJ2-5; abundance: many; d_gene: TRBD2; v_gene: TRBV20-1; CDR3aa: CSARDISGYQETQYF; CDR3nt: TGCAGTGCTAGAGATATTAGCGGGTACCAAGAGACCCAGTACTTC
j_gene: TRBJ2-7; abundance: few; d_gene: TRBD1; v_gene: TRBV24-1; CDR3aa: CATRDSDSYEQYF; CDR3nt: TGTGCCACCCGGGACAGCGACTCCTACGAGCAGTACTTC
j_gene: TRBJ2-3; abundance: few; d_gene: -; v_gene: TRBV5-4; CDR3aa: CASSFLEVGTDTQYF; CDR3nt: TGTGCCAGCAGCTTCTTGGAGGTTGGCACAGATACGCAGTATTTT
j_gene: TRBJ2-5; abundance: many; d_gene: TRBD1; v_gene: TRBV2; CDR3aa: CASSVLRDSQETQYF; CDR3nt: TGTGCCAGCAGTGTCCTCCGGGACAGCCAAGAGACCCAGTACTTC
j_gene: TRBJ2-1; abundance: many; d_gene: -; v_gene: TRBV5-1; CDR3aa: CASSFVRNNEQFF; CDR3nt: TGCGCCAGCAGCTTCGTTAGAAACAATGAGCAGTTCTTC
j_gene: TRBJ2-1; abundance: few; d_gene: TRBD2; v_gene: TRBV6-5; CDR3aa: CASSYSWRESELGIEQFF; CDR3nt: TGTGCCAGCAGTTACTCGTGGCGGGAGAGCGAATTGGGGATTGAGCAGTTCTTC
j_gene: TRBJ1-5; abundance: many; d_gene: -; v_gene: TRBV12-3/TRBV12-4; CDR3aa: CASSLEQGVGNQPQHF; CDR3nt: TGTGCCAGCAGTTTGGAACAGGGTGTGGGCAATCAGCCCCAGCATTTT
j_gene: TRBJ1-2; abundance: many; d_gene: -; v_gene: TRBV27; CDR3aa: CASSGKYYGYTF; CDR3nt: TGTGCCAGCAGTGGCAAGTACTATGGCTACACCTTC
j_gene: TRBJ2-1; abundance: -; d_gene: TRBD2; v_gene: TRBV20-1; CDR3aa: CSAQTSGGNNEQFF; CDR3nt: TGCAGTGCTCAAACTAGCGGGGGAAACAATGAGCAGTTCTTC
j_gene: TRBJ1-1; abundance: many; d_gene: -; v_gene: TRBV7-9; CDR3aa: CASSEQGLVTEAFF; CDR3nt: TGTGCCAGCAGCGAACAGGGTCTAGTCACTGAAGCTTTCTTT
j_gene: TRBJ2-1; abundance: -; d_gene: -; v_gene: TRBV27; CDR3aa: CASSLFLSSYNEQFF; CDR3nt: TGTGCCAGCAGTTTGTTCCTTAGCTCCTACAATGAGCAGTTCTTC
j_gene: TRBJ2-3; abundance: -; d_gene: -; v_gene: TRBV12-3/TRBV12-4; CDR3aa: CASRPRENTRDTQYF; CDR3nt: TGTGCCAGCAGGCCACGGGAGAACACACGAGATACGCAGTATTTT
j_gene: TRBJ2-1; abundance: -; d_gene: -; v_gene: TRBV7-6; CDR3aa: CASSLGVGELGEQFF; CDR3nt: TGTGCCAGCAGCCTAGGGGTTGGGGAACTTGGGGAGCAGTTCTTC
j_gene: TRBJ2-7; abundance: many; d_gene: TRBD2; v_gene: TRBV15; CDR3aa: CATSRDVLAVSYEQYF; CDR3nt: TGTGCCACCAGCAGAGATGTACTAGCGGTCTCCTACGAGCAGTACTTC
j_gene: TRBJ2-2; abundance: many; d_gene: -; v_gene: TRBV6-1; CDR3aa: CASSDGIRISGNTGELFF; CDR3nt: TGTGCCAGCAGCGACGGGATTAGGATTAGCGGGAACACCGGGGAGCTGTTTTTT
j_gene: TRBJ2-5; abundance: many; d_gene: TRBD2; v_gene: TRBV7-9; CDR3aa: CASSARLSGRPPEVGETQYF; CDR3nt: TGTGCCAGCAGCGCACGACTTAGCGGGAGGCCCCCAGAGGTGGGGGAGACCCAGTACTTC
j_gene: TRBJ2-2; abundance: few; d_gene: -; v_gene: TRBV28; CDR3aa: CASSPLYEATSGELFF; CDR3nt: TGTGCCAGCAGTCCCCTTTATGAGGCCACGTCCGGGGAGCTGTTTTTT
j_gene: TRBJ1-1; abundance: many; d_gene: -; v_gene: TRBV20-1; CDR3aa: CSARAGTGNTEAFF; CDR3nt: TGCAGTGCTAGAGCCGGGACGGGGAACACTGAAGCTTTCTTT
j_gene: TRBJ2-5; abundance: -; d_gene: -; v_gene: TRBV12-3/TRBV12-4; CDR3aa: CASSPTPRETQYF; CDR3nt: TGTGCCAGCAGTCCGACTCCGAGGGAGACCCAGTACTTC
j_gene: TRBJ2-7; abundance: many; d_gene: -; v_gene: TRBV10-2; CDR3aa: CASSEPGKTPYEQYF; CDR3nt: TGCGCCAGCAGTGAGCCGGGAAAGACTCCCTACGAGCAGTACTTC
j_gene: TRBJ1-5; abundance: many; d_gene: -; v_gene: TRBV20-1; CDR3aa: CSAEGSGNQPQHF; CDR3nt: TGCAGTGCGGAGGGCTCGGGCAATCAGCCCCAGCATTTT
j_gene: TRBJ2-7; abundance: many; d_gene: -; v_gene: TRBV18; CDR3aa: CASSPVRSGYEQYF; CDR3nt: TGTGCCAGCTCACCAGTGAGAAGTGGGTACGAGCAGTACTTC
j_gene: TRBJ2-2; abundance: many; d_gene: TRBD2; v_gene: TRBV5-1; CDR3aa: CASSLGLAGDTGELFF; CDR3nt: TGTGCCAGCAGTTTGGGACTAGCGGGAGACACCGGGGAGCTGTTTTTT
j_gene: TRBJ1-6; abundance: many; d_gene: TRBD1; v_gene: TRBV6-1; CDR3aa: CASSSRDRGNNSPLHF; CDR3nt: TGTGCCAGCAGTAGCCGGGACAGGGGAAATAATTCACCCCTCCACTTT
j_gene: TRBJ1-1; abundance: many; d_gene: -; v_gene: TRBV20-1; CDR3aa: CSARGGWVVNTEAFF; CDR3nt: TGCAGTGCTAGAGGGGGCTGGGTAGTGAACACTGAAGCTTTCTTT
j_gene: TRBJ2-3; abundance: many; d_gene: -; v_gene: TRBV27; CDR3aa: CASSLGSRVLSDTQYF; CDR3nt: TGTGCCAGCAGTTTGGGCTCGCGGGTCCTCTCAGATACGCAGTATTTT
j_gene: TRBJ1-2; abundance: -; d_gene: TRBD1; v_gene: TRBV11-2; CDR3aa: CASSLEYGTGSGYTF; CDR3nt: TGTGCCAGCAGCTTAGAATACGGGACAGGGAGTGGCTACACCTTC
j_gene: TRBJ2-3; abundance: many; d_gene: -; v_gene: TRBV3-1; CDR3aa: CASSQESRTSTDTQYF; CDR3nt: TGTGCCAGCAGCCAAGAGTCCCGGACCTCCACAGATACGCAGTATTTT
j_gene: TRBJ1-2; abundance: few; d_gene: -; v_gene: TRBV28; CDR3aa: CASSWGRSGYGYTF; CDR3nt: TGTGCCAGCAGTTGGGGGAGGTCCGGCTATGGCTACACCTTC
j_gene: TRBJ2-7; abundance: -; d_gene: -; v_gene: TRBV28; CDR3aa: CASSLCPGSYEQYF; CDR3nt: TGTGCCAGCAGTTTATGCCCCGGCAGCTACGAGCAGTACTTC
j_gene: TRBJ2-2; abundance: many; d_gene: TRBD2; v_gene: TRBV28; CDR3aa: CASRDGGRGSTTGELFF; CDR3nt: TGTGCCAGCAGGGATGGCGGGAGGGGTTCCACCACCGGGGAGCTGTTTTTT
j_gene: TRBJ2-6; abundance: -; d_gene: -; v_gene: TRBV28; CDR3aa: CASSSDTNSGANVLTF; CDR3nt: TGTGCCAGCAGTTCGGACACTAACTCTGGGGCCAACGTCCTGACTTTC